There are many counts of the clone carrying this TCR beta chain. TCRdb redid the calling of the reads with MiXCR, one entry per CDR3 protein. The sample contains about 140,000 distinct CDR3 sequences, roughly 6.5% of which appear only once. The data were obtained in a study of T cell repertoires in cytomegalovirus infection. The sequencing sample was made of PBMCs. The receptor comes from a human donor in good health (CMV status not recorded). Some clones in this sample may be carry-over from other donors' samples.

CDR3 loop: CSATLAGRTDTQYF. CDR3 nucleotides: TGCAGTGCTACCTTAGCGGGTAGGACAGATACGCAGTATTTT. The V gene is TRBV20-1, the J gene TRBJ2-3; 7 bases map to TRBD2. Germline lookup yields CDR1 DFQATT and CDR2 SNEGSKA (reference sequence). V was clipped by 4 bases and J by 3 bases; unmatched bases: 7. The CDR3 has 14 amino acids.